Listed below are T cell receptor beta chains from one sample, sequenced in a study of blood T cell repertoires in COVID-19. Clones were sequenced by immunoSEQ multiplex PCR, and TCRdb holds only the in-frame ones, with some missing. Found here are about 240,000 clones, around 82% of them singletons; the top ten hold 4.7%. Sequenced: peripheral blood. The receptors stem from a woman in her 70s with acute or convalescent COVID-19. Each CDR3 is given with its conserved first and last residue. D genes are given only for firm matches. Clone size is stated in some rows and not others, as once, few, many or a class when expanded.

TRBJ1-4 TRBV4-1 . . CASREAGGSFSNEKLFF TGCGCCAGCAGAGAAGCCGGCGGATCCTTCTCTAATGAAAAACTGTTTTTT
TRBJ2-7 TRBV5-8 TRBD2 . CASSVAGGPYEQYF TGTGCCAGCAGCGTAGCGGGGGGCCCATACGAGCAGTACTTC
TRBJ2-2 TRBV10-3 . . CAIKGQDRTATGELFF TGTGCCATCAAGGGCCAAGACAGGACTGCCACCGGGGAGCTGTTTTTT
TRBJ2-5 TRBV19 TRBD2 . CASSYRLAGGPGETQYF TGTGCCAGTAGTTACAGACTAGCGGGGGGGCCAGGGGAGACCCAGTACTTC
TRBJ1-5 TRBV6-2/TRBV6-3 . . CASSDRSFQPQHF TGTGCCAGCAGTGACAGGTCTTTTCAGCCCCAGCATTTT
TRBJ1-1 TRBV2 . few CASSEDGVNTEAFF TGTGCCAGCAGTGAGGACGGGGTTAACACTGAAGCTTTCTTT
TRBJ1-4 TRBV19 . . CASSMGRPATNEKLFF TGTGCCAGTAGTATGGGGAGACCTGCAACTAATGAAAAACTGTTTTTT
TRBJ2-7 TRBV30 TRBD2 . CAWSVDPGTSGGFPYEQYF TGTGCCTGGAGTGTTGACCCCGGGACTAGCGGGGGGTTTCCCTACGAGCAGTACTTC
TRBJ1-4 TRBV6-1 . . CASSDWVTGRNEKLFF TGTGCCAGCAGTGATTGGGTGACAGGACGTAACGAAAAACTGTTTTTT
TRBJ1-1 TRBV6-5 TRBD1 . CASKSRTGQGTEAFF TGTGCCAGCAAATCTCGGACAGGGCAGGGCACTGAAGCTTTCTTT
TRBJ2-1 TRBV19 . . CASSFFAWGSSGNEQFF TGTGCCAGTAGTTTTTTCGCCTGGGGCTCGTCGGGCAATGAGCAGTTCTTC
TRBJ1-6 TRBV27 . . CASSLLARVGSPLHF TGTGCCAGCAGTTTGCTGGCCAGGGTGGGTTCACCCCTCCACTTT
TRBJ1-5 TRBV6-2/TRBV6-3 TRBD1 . CASSYSTGGYSNQPQHF TGTGCCAGCAGTTACTCGACAGGGGGATATAGCAATCAGCCCCAGCATTTT
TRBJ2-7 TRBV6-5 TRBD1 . CASSYSGTGVHEQYF TGTGCCAGCAGTTACTCCGGGACAGGGGTGCACGAGCAGTACTTC
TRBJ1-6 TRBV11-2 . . CASSSHRETQNSPLHF TGTGCCAGCAGCTCTCACAGGGAAACCCAAAATTCACCCCTCCACTTT
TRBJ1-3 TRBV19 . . CASSRKTGSGNTIYF TGTGCCAGTAGTAGAAAAACGGGTTCTGGAAACACCATATATTTT
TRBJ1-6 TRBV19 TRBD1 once CASNTPGQNYNSPLHF TGTGCCAGTAATACCCCGGGACAGAATTATAATTCACCCCTCCACTTT
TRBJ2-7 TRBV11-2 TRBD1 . CASSLSRQGTEQYF TGTGCCAGCAGTTTAAGCCGACAGGGGACCGAGCAGTACTTC
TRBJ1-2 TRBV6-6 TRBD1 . CASSRRTGSLNYGYTF TGTGCCAGCAGTCGACGGACAGGGAGTTTAAACTATGGCTACACCTTC
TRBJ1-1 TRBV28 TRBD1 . CASSPRTGEAFF TGTGCCAGCAGTCCCAGGACAGGGGAAGCTTTCTTT
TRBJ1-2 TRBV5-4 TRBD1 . CASSLGDRDFYGYTF TGTGCCAGCAGCTTGGGGGACAGGGATTTCTATGGCTACACCTTC
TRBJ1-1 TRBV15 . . CATSSARNTEAFF TGTGCCACCAGCAGCGCGAGGAACACTGAAGCTTTCTTT
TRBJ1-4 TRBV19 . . CASSIQIANEKLFF TGTGCCAGTAGTATACAGATCGCTAATGAAAAACTGTTTTTT
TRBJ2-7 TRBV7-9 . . CASRLGSYEQYF TGTGCCAGCAGGCTCGGGTCCTACGAGCAGTACTTC
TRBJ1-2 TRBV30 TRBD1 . CAWSTGQYYGYTF TGTGCCTGGAGTACGGGACAGTACTATGGCTACACCTTC
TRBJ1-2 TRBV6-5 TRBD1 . CASSYRAGGVYGYTF TGTGCCAGCAGTTACCGGGCAGGGGGCGTCTATGGCTACACCTTC
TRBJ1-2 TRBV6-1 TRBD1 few CASSEGTGSTGYTF TGTGCCAGCAGTGAGGGGACAGGGTCTACTGGCTACACCTTC
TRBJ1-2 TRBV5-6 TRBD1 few CASSPQGAVYDGYTF TGTGCCAGCAGCCCACAGGGGGCCGTCTATGATGGCTACACCTTC
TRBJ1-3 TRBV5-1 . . CASSWGQPSSGNTIYF TGCGCCAGCAGCTGGGGACAACCGAGCTCTGGAAACACCATATATTTT
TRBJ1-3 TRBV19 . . CASSDGGAGNTIYF TGTGCCAGTAGTGACGGAGGCGCTGGAAACACCATATATTTT
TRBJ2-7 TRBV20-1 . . CSAGQYEQYF TGCAGTGCCGGACAGTACGAGCAGTACTTC
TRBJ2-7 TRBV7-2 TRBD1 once CASSVDRGNEQYF TGTGCCAGCAGCGTCGACAGGGGGAACGAGCAGTACTTC
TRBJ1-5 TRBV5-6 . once CASSRGAYNQPQHF TGTGCCAGCAGCCGTGGGGCCTACAATCAGCCCCAGCATTTT
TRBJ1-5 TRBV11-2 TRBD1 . CASSLAGGYQPQHF TGTGCCAGCAGCTTAGCAGGGGGCTATCAGCCCCAGCATTTT
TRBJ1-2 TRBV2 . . CASSGQGRYGYTF TGTGCCAGCAGTGGGCAGGGCCGATATGGCTACACCTTC
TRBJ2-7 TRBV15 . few CATSRSRVGEQYF TGTGCCACCAGCAGAAGCAGGGTAGGGGAGCAGTACTTC
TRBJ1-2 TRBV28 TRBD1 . CASSSSQGRNGYTF TGTGCCAGCAGTTCCTCACAGGGGAGGAATGGCTACACCTTC
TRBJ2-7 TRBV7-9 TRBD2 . CASSLSGVPYEQYF TGTGCCAGCAGCTTGAGCGGGGTTCCCTACGAGCAGTACTTC
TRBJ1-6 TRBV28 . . CASSPPLPRQARNSPLHF TGTGCCAGCAGTCCCCCACTTCCCAGACAGGCTCGAAATTCACCCCTCCACTTT
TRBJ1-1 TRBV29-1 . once CSVRMNTEAFF TGCAGCGTGAGAATGAACACTGAAGCTTTCTTT
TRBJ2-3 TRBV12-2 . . CASRKGVLAGRDTQYF TGTGCAAGTCGCAAAGGGGTACTAGCGGGAAGAGATACGCAGTATTTT
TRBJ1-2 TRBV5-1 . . CASSLSQTNYGYTF TGCGCCAGCAGCTTGTCACAGACCAACTATGGCTACACCTTC
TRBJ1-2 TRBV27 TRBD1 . CASSTRTGVSNGYTF TGTGCCAGCAGTACTCGGACAGGGGTGAGTAATGGCTACACCTTC
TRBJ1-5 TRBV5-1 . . CASSLTGQDNQPQHF TGCGCCAGCAGCTTGACGGGACAAGACAATCAGCCCCAGCATTTT
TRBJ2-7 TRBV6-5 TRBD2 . CASRPSGGTYEQYF TGTGCCAGTAGACCTAGCGGGGGGACCTACGAGCAGTACTTC
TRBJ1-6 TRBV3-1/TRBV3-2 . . CASSQESVLNSPLHF TGTGCCAGCAGCCAAGAGTCGGTCCTTAATTCACCCCTCCACTTT
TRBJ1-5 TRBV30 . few CAWDSGGTNQPQHF TGTGCCTGGGATTCCGGGGGTACCAATCAGCCCCAGCATTTT
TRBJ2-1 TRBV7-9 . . CASSLGRFNEQFF TGTGCCAGCAGCTTAGGGCGGTTCAATGAGCAGTTCTTC
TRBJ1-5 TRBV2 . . CASSEQGGNQPQHF TGTGCCAGCAGTGAACAAGGGGGCAATCAGCCCCAGCATTTT
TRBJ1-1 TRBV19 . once CASSIRGDTEAFF TGTGCCAGTAGTATCAGGGGCGATACTGAAGCTTTCTTT